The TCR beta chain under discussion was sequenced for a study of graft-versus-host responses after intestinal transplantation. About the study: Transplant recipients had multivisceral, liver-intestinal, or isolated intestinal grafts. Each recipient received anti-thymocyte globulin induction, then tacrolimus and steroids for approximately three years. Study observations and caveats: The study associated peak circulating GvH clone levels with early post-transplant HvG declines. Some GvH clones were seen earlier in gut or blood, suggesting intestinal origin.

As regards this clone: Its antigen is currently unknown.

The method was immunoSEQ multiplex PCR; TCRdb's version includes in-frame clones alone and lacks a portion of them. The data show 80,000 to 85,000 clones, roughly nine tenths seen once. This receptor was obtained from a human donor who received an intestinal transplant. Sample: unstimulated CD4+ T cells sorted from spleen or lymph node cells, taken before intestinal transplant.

The CDR3 sequence: CASSLSGGFRYGYTF. CDR3 nucleotides: TGTGCCAGCAGCTTAAGTGGGGGGTTTCGCTATGGCTACACCTTC. This sequence joins TRBV11-2 and TRBJ1-2; D might be TRBD1 (5 bases). The CDR3 runs 15 residues. The germline CDR1 and CDR2 sequences are SGHAT and FQNNGV. The germline V and J ends were trimmed by 2 bases and 4 bases, with 14 bases remaining between them.